The rows below give T cell receptor beta chains drawn from one sample of a study of blood T cell repertoires in COVID-19. The table came from immunoSEQ multiplex PCR; TCRdb's copy has only in-frame clones and leaves some out. The repertoire has about 400,000 clones, roughly 86% of them found once; the top ten carry roughly 2%. The source material was PBMCs or T cells enriched from blood (not recorded which). These receptors were taken from a woman aged 40 to 55 with acute COVID-19. Each CDR3 is given with its conserved first and last residue. D genes are given only for firm matches. Rows give clone size only sometimes, using once, few, many, or a class for an expanded clone.

clone size | J gene | V gene | D gene | CDR3 DNA | CDR3 protein
- | TRBJ1-2 | TRBV5-1 | - | TGCGCCAGCAGCTTGAGGGGCAGGGAAGGAGGCTACACCTTC | CASSLRGREGGYTF
once | TRBJ2-7 | TRBV18 | - | TGTGCCAGCTCGCCCGATCAGGGTCACCTGGAAGAGCAGTACTTC | CASSPDQGHLEEQYF
few | TRBJ1-2 | TRBV7-2 | TRBD1 | TGTGCCAGCAGCGTGGGACAGGGGAGCTCCTATGGCTACACCTTC | CASSVGQGSSYGYTF
- | TRBJ1-2 | TRBV4-2 | - | TGTGCCAGCAGCCAAGATTCAACGGAGTTCTATGGCTACACCTTC | CASSQDSTEFYGYTF
- | TRBJ2-7 | TRBV28 | - | TGTGCCAGCAGTTTAGGGGGAGGGGGACACTACGAGCAGTACTTC | CASSLGGGGHYEQYF
- | TRBJ1-1 | TRBV5-1 | - | TGCGCCAGCAGCTTGGTGGGCAGCCGGAACACTGAAGCTTTCTTT | CASSLVGSRNTEAFF
- | TRBJ1-4 | TRBV19 | TRBD1 | TGTGCCAGTACCCAAGGGGGCCCAAGGGGAAAACTGTTTTTT | CASTQGGPRGKLFF
- | TRBJ2-3 | TRBV9 | TRBD1 | TGTGCCAGCAGCGCGAAAATACAGGGGATCACAGATACGCAGTATTTT | CASSAKIQGITDTQYF
few | TRBJ1-5 | TRBV7-9 | - | TGTGCCAGCAGCTTAGCGTACAGCCATAGCAATCAGCCCCAGCATTTT | CASSLAYSHSNQPQHF
- | TRBJ2-1 | TRBV25-1 | TRBD2 | TGTGCCAGCAGTGAATTCCGGGGGGCCTACAATGAGCAGTTCTTC | CASSEFRGAYNEQFF
- | TRBJ2-7 | TRBV3-1/TRBV3-2 | - | TGTGCCAGCAGCCATAATGGCGGCTACGAGCAGTACTTC | CASSHNGGYEQYF
- | TRBJ1-1 | TRBV3-1/TRBV3-2 | TRBD1 | TGTGCCAGCAGCCCGAGACAGGGCGACACTGAAGCTTTCTTT | CASSPRQGDTEAFF
- | TRBJ1-2 | TRBV25-1 | TRBD1 | TGTGCCAGCAGTCCGCCGGGACAGGGGTATGGCTACACCTTC | CASSPPGQGYGYTF
- | TRBJ2-3 | TRBV2 | - | TGTGCCACCTTAGAAAGGGGGTGGGCAGATACGCAGTATTTT | CATLERGWADTQYF
- | TRBJ2-5 | TRBV5-1 | - | TGCGCCAGCAGCTTGGCCGCAAGGGGCTACGAGGAGACCCAGTACTTC | CASSLAARGYEETQYF
- | TRBJ2-7 | TRBV24-1 | TRBD1 | TGTGCCACCAGTGGGACAGGGGGCCTCGAGCAGTACTTC | CATSGTGGLEQYF
- | TRBJ1-6 | TRBV4-2 | - | TGTGCCAGCAGCCAAGATCGGGCAGGGGCCGTTCAAAGTTCACCCCTCCACTTT | CASSQDRAGAVQSSPLHF
- | TRBJ1-4 | TRBV27 | TRBD1 | TGTGCCAGCAGTTTATGCAATATGGACAGGTGCCCGATCGGGGAAAAACTGTTTTTT | CASSLCNMDRCPIGEKLFF
- | TRBJ1-1 | TRBV6-6 | - | TGTGCCAGCAACCGTCGGAGGGGCGAGACTGAAGCTTTCTTT | CASNRRRGETEAFF
- | TRBJ1-2 | TRBV5-5 | - | TGTGCCAGCAGCTCTCAGGGAGGCTATGGCTACACCTTC | CASSSQGGYGYTF
- | TRBJ2-2 | TRBV7-6 | - | TGTGCCAGCAGCTCAGGTAGCCAGGGTAGCACCGGGGAGCTGTTTTTT | CASSSGSQGSTGELFF
- | TRBJ2-2 | TRBV12-3/TRBV12-4 | TRBD1 | TGTGCCAGCAGCCGGGGACAGTTCGGGGAGCTGTTTTTT | CASSRGQFGELFF
- | TRBJ1-6 | TRBV5-1 | - | TGCGCCAGCAGCTTGGCCACAGGTCTAAATTCACCCCTCCACTTT | CASSLATGLNSPLHF
- | TRBJ1-4 | TRBV7-9 | - | TGTGCCAGCAGCCCCTCTTCGGGGAAGAATGAAAAACTGTTTTTT | CASSPSSGKNEKLFF
- | TRBJ2-5 | TRBV7-2 | - | TGTGCCAGCAGCCCGCCCTGGGACTGGCGGCCAGAGACCCAGTACTTC | CASSPPWDWRPETQYF
few | TRBJ1-1 | TRBV19 | TRBD1 | TGTGCCAGTAGTACACGACAGGGTGGGGACACTGAAGCTTTCTTT | CASSTRQGGDTEAFF